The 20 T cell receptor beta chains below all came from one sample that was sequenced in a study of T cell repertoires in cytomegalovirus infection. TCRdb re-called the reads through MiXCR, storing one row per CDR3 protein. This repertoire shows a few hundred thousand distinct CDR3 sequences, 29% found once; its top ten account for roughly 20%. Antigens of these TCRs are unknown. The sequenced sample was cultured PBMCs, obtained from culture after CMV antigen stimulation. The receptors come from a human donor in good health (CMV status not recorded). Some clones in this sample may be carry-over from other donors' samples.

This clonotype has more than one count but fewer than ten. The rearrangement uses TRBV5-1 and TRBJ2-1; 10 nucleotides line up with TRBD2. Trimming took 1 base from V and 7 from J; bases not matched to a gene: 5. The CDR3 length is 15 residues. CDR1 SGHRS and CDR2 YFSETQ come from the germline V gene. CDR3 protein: CASSLSSGSRNEQFF. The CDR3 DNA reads TGCGCCAGCAGCTTGTCTAGCGGGAGTCGAAATGAGCAGTTCTTC.

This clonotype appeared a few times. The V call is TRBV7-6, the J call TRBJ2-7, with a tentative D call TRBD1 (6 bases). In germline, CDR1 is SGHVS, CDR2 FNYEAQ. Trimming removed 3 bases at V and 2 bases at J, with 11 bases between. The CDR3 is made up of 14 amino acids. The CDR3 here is CASSFSGEAYEQYF. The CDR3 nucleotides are TGTGCCAGCAGCTTTTCAGGGGAAGCCTACGAGCAGTACTTC.

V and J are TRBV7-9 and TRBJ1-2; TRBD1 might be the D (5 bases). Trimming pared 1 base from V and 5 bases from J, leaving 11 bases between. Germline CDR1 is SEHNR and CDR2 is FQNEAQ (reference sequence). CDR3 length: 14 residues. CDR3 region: CASSLGGAMYGYTF. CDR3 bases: TGTGCCAGCAGCTTAGGAGGGGCGATGTATGGCTACACCTTC.

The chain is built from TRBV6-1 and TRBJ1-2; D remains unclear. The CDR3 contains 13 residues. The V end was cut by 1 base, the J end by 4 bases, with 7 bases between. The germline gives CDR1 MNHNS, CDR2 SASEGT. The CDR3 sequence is CASSEVGIYGYTF. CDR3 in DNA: TGTGCCAGCAGTGAAGTAGGCATCTATGGCTACACCTTC.

The CDR3 spells CATSGQGLRTDTQYF. The CDR3 region has the DNA TGTGCCACCTCCGGCCAGGGGCTCCGCACAGATACGCAGTATTTT. This rearrangement joins TRBV9 to TRBJ2-3, with a weak D call TRBD1 (6 bases). The V end was cut by 9 bases, the J end by 1 base, with 18 bases between. This CDR3 spans 15 amino acids. CDR1 and CDR2 (germline): SGDLS, YYNGEE. The whole variable domain, filled in from reference TRBV9 and TRBJ2-3, reads DSGVTQTPKHLITATGQRVTLRCSPRSGDLSVYWYQQSLDQGLQFLIQYYNGEERAKGNILERFSAQQFPDLHSELNLSSLELGDSALYFCATSGQGLRTDTQYFGPGTRLTVL.

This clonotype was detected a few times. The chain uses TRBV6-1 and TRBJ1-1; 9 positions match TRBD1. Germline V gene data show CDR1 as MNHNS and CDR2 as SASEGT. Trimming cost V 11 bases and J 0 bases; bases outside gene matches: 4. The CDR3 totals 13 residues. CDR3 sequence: CACGQGLNTEAFF. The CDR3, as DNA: TGTGCCTGCGGACAGGGGCTGAACACTGAAGCTTTCTTT.

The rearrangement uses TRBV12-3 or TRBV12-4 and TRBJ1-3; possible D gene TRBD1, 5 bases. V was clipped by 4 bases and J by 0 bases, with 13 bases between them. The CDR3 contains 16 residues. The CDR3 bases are TGTGCCAGCAGTTACCTCGACAGCACCTCTGGAAACACCATATATTTT. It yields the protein CASSYLDSTSGNTIYF.

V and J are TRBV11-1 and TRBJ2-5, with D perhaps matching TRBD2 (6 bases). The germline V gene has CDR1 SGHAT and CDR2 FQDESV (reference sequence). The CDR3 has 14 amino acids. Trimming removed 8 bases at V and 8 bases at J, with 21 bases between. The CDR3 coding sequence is TGTGCCAGCCGGACGGGACTCGGGTACGGAACCCAGTACTTC. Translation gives CASRTGLGYGTQYF.

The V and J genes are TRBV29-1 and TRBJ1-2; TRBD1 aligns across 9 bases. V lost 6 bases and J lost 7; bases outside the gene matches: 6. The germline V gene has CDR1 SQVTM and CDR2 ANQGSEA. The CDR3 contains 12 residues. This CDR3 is CSVPGQGGGYTF. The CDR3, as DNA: TGCAGCGTCCCGGGACAGGGTGGTGGCTACACCTTC.

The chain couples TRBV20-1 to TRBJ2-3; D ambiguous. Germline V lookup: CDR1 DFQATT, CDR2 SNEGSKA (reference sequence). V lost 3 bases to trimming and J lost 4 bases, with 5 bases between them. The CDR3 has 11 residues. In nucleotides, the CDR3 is TGCAGTGCTAGTATCCCAGATACGCAGTATTTT. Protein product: CSASIPDTQYF.

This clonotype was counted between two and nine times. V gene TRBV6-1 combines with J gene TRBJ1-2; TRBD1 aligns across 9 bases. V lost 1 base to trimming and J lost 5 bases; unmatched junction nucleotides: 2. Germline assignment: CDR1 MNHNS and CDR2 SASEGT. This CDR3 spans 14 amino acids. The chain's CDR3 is CASSEGGQGYGYTF. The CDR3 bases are TGTGCCAGCAGTGAAGGGGGACAGGGATATGGCTACACCTTC.

The CDR3 reads CATRKPGQGMTGANVLTF. CDR3 sequence (DNA): TGTGCCACCAGAAAACCGGGACAGGGGATGACGGGGGCCAACGTCCTGACTTTC. The gene calls are TRBV15 and TRBJ2-6, with 10 nucleotides matching TRBD1. Trimming cost V 6 bases and J 4 bases; bases outside gene matches: 12. The CDR3 contains 18 residues. The germline V gene encodes CDR1 LNHNV and CDR2 YYDKDF (reference sequence).

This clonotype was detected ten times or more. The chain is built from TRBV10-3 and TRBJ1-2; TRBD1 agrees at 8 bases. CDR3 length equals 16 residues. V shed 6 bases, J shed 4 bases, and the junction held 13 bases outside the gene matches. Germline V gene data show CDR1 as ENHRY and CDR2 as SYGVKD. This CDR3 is CAIRSGTGNKGYGYTF. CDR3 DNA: TGTGCCATCAGGTCCGGGACAGGCAATAAGGGCTATGGCTACACCTTC.

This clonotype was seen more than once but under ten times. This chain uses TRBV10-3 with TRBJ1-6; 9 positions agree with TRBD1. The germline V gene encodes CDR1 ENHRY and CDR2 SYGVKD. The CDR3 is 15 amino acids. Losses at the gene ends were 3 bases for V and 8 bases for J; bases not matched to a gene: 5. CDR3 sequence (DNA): TGTGCCATCAGTGACCGTCGGACAGGGGATTCACCCCTCCACTTT. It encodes CAISDRRTGDSPLHF.

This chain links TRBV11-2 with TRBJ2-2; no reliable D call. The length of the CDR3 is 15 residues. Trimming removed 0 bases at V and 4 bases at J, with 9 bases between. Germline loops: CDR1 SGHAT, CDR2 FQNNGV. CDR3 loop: CASSLDRTFTGELFF. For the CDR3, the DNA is TGTGCCAGCAGCTTAGATCGTACCTTCACCGGGGAGCTGTTTTTT.

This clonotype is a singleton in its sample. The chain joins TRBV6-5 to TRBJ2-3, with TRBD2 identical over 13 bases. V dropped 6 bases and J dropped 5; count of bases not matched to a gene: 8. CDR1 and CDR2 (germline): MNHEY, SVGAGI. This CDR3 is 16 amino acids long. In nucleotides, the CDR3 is TGTGCCAGCAGCCGAACTAGCGGGGGGGCCTTAGATACGCAGTATTTT. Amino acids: CASSRTSGGALDTQYF.

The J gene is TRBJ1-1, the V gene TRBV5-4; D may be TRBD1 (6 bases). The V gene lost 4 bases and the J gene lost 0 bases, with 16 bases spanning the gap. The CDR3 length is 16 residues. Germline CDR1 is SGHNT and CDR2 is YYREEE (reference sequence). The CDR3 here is CASSPPQGLLNTEAFF. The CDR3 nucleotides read TGTGCCAGCAGCCCACCACAGGGTCTCCTGAACACTGAAGCTTTCTTT.

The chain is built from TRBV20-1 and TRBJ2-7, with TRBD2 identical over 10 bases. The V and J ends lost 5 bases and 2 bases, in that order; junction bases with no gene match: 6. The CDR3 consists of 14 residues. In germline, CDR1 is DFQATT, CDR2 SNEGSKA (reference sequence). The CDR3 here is CSAGRLAGTYEQYF. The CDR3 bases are TGCAGTGCTGGCCGACTAGCGGGCACCTACGAGCAGTACTTC.

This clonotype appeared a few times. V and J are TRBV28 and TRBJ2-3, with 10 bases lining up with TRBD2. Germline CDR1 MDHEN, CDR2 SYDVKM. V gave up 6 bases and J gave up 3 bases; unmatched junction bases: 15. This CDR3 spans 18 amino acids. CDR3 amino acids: CASSPGAGGPRRTDTQYF. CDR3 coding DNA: TGTGCCAGCAGCCCCGGAGCGGGAGGGCCTAGGCGGACAGATACGCAGTATTTT. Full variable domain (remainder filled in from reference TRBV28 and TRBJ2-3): DVKVTQSSRYLVKRTGEKVFLECVQDMDHENMFWYRQDPGLGLRLIYFSYDVKMKEKGDIPEGYSVSREKKERFSLILESASTNQTSMYLCASSPGAGGPRRTDTQYFGPGTRLTVL.

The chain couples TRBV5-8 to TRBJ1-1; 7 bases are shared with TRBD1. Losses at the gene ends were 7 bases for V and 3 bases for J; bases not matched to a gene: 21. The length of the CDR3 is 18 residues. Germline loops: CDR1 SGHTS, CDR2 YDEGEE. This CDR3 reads CASPGRGGVRYGDTEAFF. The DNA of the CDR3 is TGTGCCAGCCCGGGCCGAGGGGGCGTAAGGTATGGGGACACTGAAGCTTTCTTT.